This T cell receptor (beta chain) derives from a study of blood T cell repertoires in COVID-19. Study as a whole: PBMCs, B-cell-depleted T cells, or T cells provided the cDNA or gDNA that made up the material.

A few counts support this clone. As handled by the study authors: Reference gene primer amplification yielded estimated nucleated cell counts. Clones were sequenced by immunoSEQ multiplex PCR, and TCRdb holds only the in-frame ones, with some missing. V and J calls and clone size are as listed in that table; D and trimming were resolved from the DNA. Of about 43,000 clones listed, around 90% are singletons. Germline CDR1 is SGDLS and CDR2 is YYNGEE. The CDR3 has 14 residues. J lost 4 bases, V lost 6 bases, and 5 bases had no gene match. This receptor was taken from a woman aged 80 or over with active COVID-19. Sequenced sample: peripheral blood. The rearrangement links TRBV9 to TRBJ2-2, with 8 bases identical to TRBD2. CDR3 in amino acids: CASTHGTSTGELFF. The DNA for the CDR3 is TGTGCCAGCACTCACGGGACTAGCACCGGGGAGCTGTTTTTT. Supplemented by reference TRBV9 and TRBJ2-2, the full variable domain reads DSGVTQTPKHLITATGQRVTLRCSPRSGDLSVYWYQQSLDQGLQFLIQYYNGEERAKGNILERFSAQQFPDLHSELNLSSLELGDSALYFCASTHGTSTGELFFGEGSRLTVL.